The 21 T cell receptor beta chains reported below all come from one sample, sequenced in a study of T cells after posttransplantation cyclophosphamide. The data were produced by immunoSEQ multiplex PCR, yet TCRdb's version contains in-frame clones alone and is incomplete. There are 40,000 or so clones in the sample, none observed a single time. The sample was PBMCs. These receptor sequences come from a young man in good health and a related stem cell transplant donor.

This clone was counted at least ten times. The gene calls are TRBV10-1 and TRBJ1-5; D might be TRBD1 (6 bases). Trimming left V 4 bases short and J 4 bases short, with 20 bases between. The length of the CDR3 is 17 residues. The V gene's germline CDR1 is WNHNN and CDR2 SYGVQD (reference sequence). For the CDR3, the DNA is TGCGCCAGCAGTGTCCCGGGACATCTGCGGTGGAATCAGCCCCAGCATTTT. Its protein product is CASSVPGHLRWNQPQHF.

The table lists this clone with many counts. The chain recombines TRBV6-4 with TRBJ2-1; 10 bases map to TRBD2. Per germline, CDR1 MRHNA and CDR2 SNTAGT. Losses at the gene ends were 4 bases for V and 4 bases for J; bases not matched to a gene: 7. The CDR3 loop spans 16 amino acids. CDR3 nucleotide sequence: TGTGCCAGCAGTGTGGCTAGCGGGGGCCCATACAATGAGCAGTTCTTC. Amino acids: CASSVASGGPYNEQFF.

There are many counts of this clone. V usage is TRBV25-1 and J usage is TRBJ1-2; 12 nucleotides agree with TRBD1. Trimming took 2 bases from V and 7 from J; bases not matched to a gene: 8. Germline lookup yields CDR1 MGHDK and CDR2 SYGVNS. CDR3 size: 16 residues. The CDR3 sequence: CASSELWDRGPGGYTF. Here the CDR3 DNA reads TGTGCCAGCAGTGAACTGTGGGACAGGGGGCCCGGTGGCTACACCTTC.

This clone was recorded at least ten times. The J gene is TRBJ1-1, the V gene TRBV2; 10 bases agree with TRBD1. The V and J ends lost 6 bases and 1 base, in that order; junction bases with no gene match: 8. CDR1 and CDR2 from the germline V gene are SNHLY and FYNNEI. CDR3 length: 16 amino acids. The chain's CDR3 is CASSFGQGGKNTEAFF. The DNA for the CDR3 is TGTGCCAGCAGCTTTGGACAGGGGGGGAAGAACACTGAAGCTTTCTTT. Full variable domain (rest looked up from reference TRBV2 and TRBJ1-1): EPEVTQTPSHQVTQMGQEVILRCVPISNHLYFYWYRQILGQKVEFLVSFYNNEISEKSEIFDDQFSVERPDGSNFTLKIRSTKLEDSAMYFCASSFGQGGKNTEAFFGQGTRLTVV.

There are many counts of this clone. The genes are TRBV4-1 and TRBJ2-3, with D possibly matching TRBD2 (5 bases). The CDR3 loop spans 17 amino acids. The V end was cut by 0 bases, the J end by 4 bases, with 17 bases between. Germline lookup yields CDR1 MGHRA and CDR2 YSYEKL. In DNA form, the CDR3 reads TGCGCCAGCAGCCAAGACAGGTCGGGGTCCGCCGCAGATACGCAGTATTTT. Its protein product is CASSQDRSGSAADTQYF.

This clone was seen repeatedly, ten times or more. The chain recombines TRBV27 with TRBJ2-3, with 8 bases aligning to TRBD1. Trimming removed 4 bases from V and 3 bases from J; junction bases left unmatched: 6. Germline values: CDR1 MNHEY, CDR2 SMNVEV (reference sequence). This CDR3 comprises 15 residues. The CDR3 bases are TGTGCCAGCAGTTCCTCGACAGGGGTTACAGATACGCAGTATTTT. It yields the protein CASSSSTGVTDTQYF.

This clone has ten or more counts. V is TRBV19 and J is TRBJ1-5, with D hard to call. Germline V gene lookup returns CDR1 LNHDA and CDR2 SQIVND (reference sequence). The CDR3 is 13 residues long. The V end lost 8 bases, the J end lost 9 bases, and 17 bases lay between the germline ends. CDR3 coding DNA: TGTGCCAGTGGTGTTAAGCGAGGAGGGCCCCAGCATTTT. Translation gives CASGVKRGGPQHF.

This clone was recorded at least ten times. CDR3 nucleotide sequence: TGTGCCACCCACTCCGGGGAGCTGTTTTTT. This gives the protein CATHSGELFF. The rearrangement joins TRBV10-3 to TRBJ2-2; D not certain. Between the trimmed V and J ends, which lost 10 bases and 6 bases, there was a span of 6 bases. The CDR3 is made up of 10 amino acids. Per germline, CDR1 ENHRY and CDR2 SYGVKD.

Many counts were recorded for this clone. The chain employs TRBV25-1 and TRBJ1-1, with a possible D match to TRBD1 (5 bases). The ends were cut back, 8 bases at V and 5 bases at J, with 6 bases in the middle. This CDR3 is 10 amino acids long. Germline CDR1 is MGHDK and CDR2 is SYGVNS. The CDR3 region is CASRGTEAFF. As DNA, the CDR3 is TGTGCCAGCCGGGGGACTGAAGCTTTCTTT.

This clone was found many times. The rearrangement joins TRBV11-2 to TRBJ1-6; the match to TRBD1 covers 7 bases. Germline V gene sequence: CDR1 SGHAT, CDR2 FQNNGV. V dropped 0 bases and J dropped 13; count of bases not matched to a gene: 18. This CDR3 contains 18 residues. CDR3 in DNA: TGTGCCAGCAGCTTAGATCAAAGGGGGCGCTATAGAAAGATCCCCCTCCACTTT. This translates into CASSLDQRGRYRKIPLHF.

This clone was seen at least ten times. V is TRBV12-3 or TRBV12-4 and J is TRBJ1-6; 7 bases are a match to TRBD1. There are 15 residues in the CDR3. J was trimmed by 6 bases and V by 2 bases; bases with no gene match: 4. The CDR3 here is CASSLRQGGNSPLHF. Written as DNA, the CDR3 is TGTGCCAGCAGTTTAAGGCAGGGGGGTAATTCACCCCTCCACTTT.

V usage is TRBV29-1 and J usage is TRBJ2-7; 9 bases are a match to TRBD1. V lost 0 bases, J lost 6 bases, and 6 bases stayed unmatched. CDR3 length: 14 amino acids. The V gene's germline CDR1 is SQVTM and CDR2 ANQGSEA. CDR3 in DNA: TGCAGCGTTGAAGAGGGACAGGGATCGTCCGAGCAGTACTTC. Amino acid sequence: CSVEEGQGSSEQYF.

This clone was observed a handful of times. CDR3: CATVPVEGEGYTF. The CDR3 coding sequence is TGTGCCACCGTGCCGGTCGAAGGGGAAGGCTACACCTTC. J is TRBJ1-2 and V is TRBV14; maybe TRBD1 (5 bases). V was shortened by 10 bases and J by 8 bases, with 20 bases between the two germline ends. CDR1 SGHDN and CDR2 FVKESK come from the germline V gene. CDR3 length: 13 amino acids.

At least ten counts were recorded for this clone. This chain links TRBV12-3 or TRBV12-4 with TRBJ1-1; TRBD1 agrees at 9 bases. The V and J ends lost 5 bases and 4 bases, in that order; junction bases with no gene match: 8. The CDR3 is made up of 15 amino acids. Here the CDR3 reads CASSVPGQGATEAFF. In nucleotides, the CDR3 is TGTGCCAGCAGTGTACCGGGACAGGGAGCCACTGAAGCTTTCTTT.

This clone has at least ten counts. The J gene is TRBJ2-1, the V gene TRBV7-9, with 7 nucleotides matching TRBD1. Germline assignment: CDR1 SEHNR and CDR2 FQNEAQ (reference sequence). The V gene end was trimmed by 3 bases and the J gene end by 7 bases; junction bases not matched to a gene: 6. This CDR3 comprises 14 residues. CDR3 bases: TGTGCCAGCAGCTTGGAAAGGGGGCAAAATGAGCAGTTCTTC. Translated: CASSLERGQNEQFF.

This clone was observed many times. The chain combines TRBV7-2 with TRBJ2-7; 7 bases match TRBD2. Germline CDR1 and CDR2: SGHTA and FQGNSA. There are 12 residues in the CDR3. The V segment lost 3 bases and the J segment 6 bases; nucleotides outside the gene matches: 2. The CDR3 spells CASSLGGTEQYF. As DNA, the CDR3 is TGTGCCAGCAGCTTGGGGGGGACCGAGCAGTACTTC. The complete variable domain, with remaining parts taken from reference TRBV7-2 and TRBJ2-7, reads GAGVSQSPSNKVTEKGKDVELRCDPISGHTALYWYRQSLGQGLEFLIYFQGNSAPDKSGLPSDRFSAERTGGSVSTLTIQRTQQEDSAVYLCASSLGGTEQYFGPGTRLTVT.

The table lists this clone with a few counts. V usage is TRBV9 and J usage is TRBJ2-1; 9 bases match TRBD2. V lost 0 bases, J lost 13 bases, and 8 bases stayed unmatched. Germline-derived CDR1 and CDR2 are SGDLS and YYNGEE. The CDR3 runs to 14 residues. CDR3 residues: CASSVGASGEKQFF. The DNA for the CDR3 is TGTGCCAGCAGCGTAGGGGCTAGCGGGGAGAAACAGTTCTTC.

This clone came up a few times. CDR3 coding DNA: TGTGCCAGCAGCCCCTCAGGACTAGCGGGGCGCTACGAGCAGTACTTC. Its translation: CASSPSGLAGRYEQYF. The chain couples TRBV7-2 to TRBJ2-7, with TRBD2 identical over 12 bases. V lost 5 bases, J lost 3 bases, and 8 bases stayed unmatched. CDR1 and CDR2 from the germline V gene are SGHTA and FQGNSA. The CDR3 has 16 residues.

This clone was recorded many times. The genes are TRBV11-3 and TRBJ1-2; D is unclear. V was trimmed by 0 bases and J by 9 bases, leaving 8 bases between them. This CDR3 is 12 amino acids long. Germline V gene lookup returns CDR1 SGHNT and CDR2 YENEEA. The CDR3 DNA follows: TGTGCCAGCAGCTTAGAAGCGGGTCGCTACACCTTC. Translation gives CASSLEAGRYTF. Combining the CDR3 with reference TRBV11-3 and TRBJ1-2 gives the whole variable domain EAGVVQSPRYKIIEKKQPVAFWCNPISGHNTLYWYLQNLGQGPELLIRYENEEAVDDSQLPKDRFSAERLKGVDSTLKIQPAELGDSAVYLCASSLEAGRYTFGSGTRLTVV.

This clone came up many times. The chain carries TRBV6-5 and TRBJ1-2; D gene uncertain. The V end was cut by 6 bases, the J end by 8 bases, with 22 bases between. CDR1 is MNHEY and CDR2 is SVGAGI in the germline V gene. The length of the CDR3 is 15 residues. CDR3 amino acids: CASRRALEGSWGYTF. The CDR3, as DNA: TGTGCCAGCAGGCGGGCCCTGGAGGGTTCGTGGGGCTACACCTTC.

In its sample, this clone was seen many times. The chain links TRBV6-1 to TRBJ1-5; TRBD1 is a possible D gene (6 bases). CDR3 length equals 15 residues. V was cut by 4 bases and J by 3 bases, with 13 bases left in between. Per the germline V gene, CDR1 is MNHNS and CDR2 is SASEGT. CDR3 bases: TGTGCCAGCAGTGTATGGGGGCTGGTCAATCAGCCCCAGCATTTT. Protein sequence: CASSVWGLVNQPQHF.